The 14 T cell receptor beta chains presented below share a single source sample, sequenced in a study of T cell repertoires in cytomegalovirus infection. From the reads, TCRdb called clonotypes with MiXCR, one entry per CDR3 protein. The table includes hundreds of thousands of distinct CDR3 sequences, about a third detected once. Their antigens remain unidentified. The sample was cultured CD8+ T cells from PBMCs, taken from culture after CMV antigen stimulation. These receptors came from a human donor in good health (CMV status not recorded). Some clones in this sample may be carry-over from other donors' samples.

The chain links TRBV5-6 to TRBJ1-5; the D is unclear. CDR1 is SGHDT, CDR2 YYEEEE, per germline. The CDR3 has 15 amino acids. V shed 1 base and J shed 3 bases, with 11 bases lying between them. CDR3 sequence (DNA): TGTGCCAGCAGCTTGTCGGGCGGCTACAATCAGCCCCAGCATTTT. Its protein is CASSLSGGYNQPQHF.

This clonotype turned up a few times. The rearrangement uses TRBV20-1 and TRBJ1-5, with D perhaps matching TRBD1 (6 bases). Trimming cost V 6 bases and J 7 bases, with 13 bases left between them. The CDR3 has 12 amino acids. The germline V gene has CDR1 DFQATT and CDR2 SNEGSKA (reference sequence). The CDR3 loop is CSAETGSQPQHF. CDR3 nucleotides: TGCAGTGCCGAAACAGGGTCGCAGCCCCAGCATTTT.

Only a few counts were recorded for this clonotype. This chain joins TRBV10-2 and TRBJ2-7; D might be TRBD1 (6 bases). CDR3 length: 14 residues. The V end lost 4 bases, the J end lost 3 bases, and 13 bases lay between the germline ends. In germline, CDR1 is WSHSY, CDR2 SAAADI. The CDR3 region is CASSGFQTGYEQYV. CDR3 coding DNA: TGCGCCAGCAGTGGATTCCAGACAGGCTACGAGCAGTACGTC.

The CDR3 protein is CASTPVATGETQYF. The CDR3 bases are TGTGCCAGCACCCCCGTGGCCACGGGGGAGACCCAGTACTTC. The chain carries TRBV11-2 and TRBJ2-5, with D perhaps TRBD2 (5 bases). This CDR3 is built from 14 residues. The V gene's germline CDR1 is SGHAT and CDR2 FQNNGV. V dropped 7 bases and J dropped 5 bases, with 17 bases sitting between them.

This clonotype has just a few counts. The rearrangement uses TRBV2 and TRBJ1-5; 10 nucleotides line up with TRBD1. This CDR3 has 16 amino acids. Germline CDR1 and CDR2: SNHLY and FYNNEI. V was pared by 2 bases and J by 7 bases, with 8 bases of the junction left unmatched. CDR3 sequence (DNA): TGTGCCAGCAGTGAAAGCAGGACAGGGGGTGTCCAGCCCCAGCATTTT. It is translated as CASSESRTGGVQPQHF. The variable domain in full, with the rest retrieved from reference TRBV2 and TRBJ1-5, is EPEVTQTPSHQVTQMGQEVILRCVPISNHLYFYWYRQILGQKVEFLVSFYNNEISEKSEIFDDQFSVERPDGSNFTLKIRSTKLEDSAMYFCASSESRTGGVQPQHFGDGTRLSIL.

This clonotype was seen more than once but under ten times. As DNA, the CDR3 is TGTGCCAGCAGCGACTCCGGGCCACGGGGCTACACCTTC. This sequence encodes CASSDSGPRGYTF. The chain is built from TRBV7-9 and TRBJ1-2; unclear D gene. Looked up from germline, CDR1 is SEHNR and CDR2 is FQNEAQ (reference sequence). Trimming took 5 bases from V and 8 from J, leaving 15 bases between them. This CDR3 contains 13 residues.

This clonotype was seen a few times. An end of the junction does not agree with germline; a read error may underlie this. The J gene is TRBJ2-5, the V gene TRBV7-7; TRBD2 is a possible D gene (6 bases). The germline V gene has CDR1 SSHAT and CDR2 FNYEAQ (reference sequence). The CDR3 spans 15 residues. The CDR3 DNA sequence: TGTGCTAGCAGCCCGGGACTTCTGTACCAAGAGACCCAGTACTTC. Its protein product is CASSPGLLYQETQYF. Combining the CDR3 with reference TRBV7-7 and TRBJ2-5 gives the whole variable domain GAGVSQSPRYKVTKRGQDVTLRCDPISSHATLYWYQQALGQGPEFLTYFNYEAQPDKSGLPSDRFSAERPEGSISTLTIQRTEQRDSAMYRCASSPGLLYQETQYFGPGTRLLVL.

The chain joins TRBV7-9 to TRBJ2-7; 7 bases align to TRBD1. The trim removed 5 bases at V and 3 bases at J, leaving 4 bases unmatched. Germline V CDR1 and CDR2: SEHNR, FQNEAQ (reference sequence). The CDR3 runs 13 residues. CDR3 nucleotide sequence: TGTGCCAGCAGCCTGCCAGGGGGCTACGAGCAGTACGTC. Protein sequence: CASSLPGGYEQYV.

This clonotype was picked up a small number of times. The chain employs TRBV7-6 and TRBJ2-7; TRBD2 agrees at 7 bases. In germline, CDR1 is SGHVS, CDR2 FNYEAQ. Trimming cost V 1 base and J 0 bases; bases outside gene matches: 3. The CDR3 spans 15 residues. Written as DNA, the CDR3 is TGTGCCAGCAGCTTAGGTCCTAGCGGCTCCTACGAGCAGTACTTC. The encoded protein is CASSLGPSGSYEQYF.

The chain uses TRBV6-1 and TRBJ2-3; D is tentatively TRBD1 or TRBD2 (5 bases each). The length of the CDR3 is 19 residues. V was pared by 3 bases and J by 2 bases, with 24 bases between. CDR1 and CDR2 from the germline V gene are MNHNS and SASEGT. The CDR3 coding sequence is TGTGCCAGCAGTGAGAGGGGTGGAGCACGGCTCTCTTACACAGATACGCAGTATTTT. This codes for CASSERGGARLSYTDTQYF.

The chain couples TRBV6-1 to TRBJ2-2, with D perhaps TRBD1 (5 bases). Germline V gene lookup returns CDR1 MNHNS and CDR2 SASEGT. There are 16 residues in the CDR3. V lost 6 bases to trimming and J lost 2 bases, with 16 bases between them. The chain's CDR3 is CASSLESGSNTGELFF. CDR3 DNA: TGTGCCAGCAGCCTTGAATCAGGGTCCAACACCGGGGAGCTGTTTTTT.

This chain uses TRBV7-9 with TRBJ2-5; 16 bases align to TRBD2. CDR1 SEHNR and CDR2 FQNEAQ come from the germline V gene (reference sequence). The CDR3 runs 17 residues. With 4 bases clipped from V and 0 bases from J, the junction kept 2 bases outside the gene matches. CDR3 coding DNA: TGTGCCAGCAGCTCGGGACTAGCGGGGGGGTACCAAGAGACCCAGTACTTC. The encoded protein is CASSSGLAGGYQETQYF.

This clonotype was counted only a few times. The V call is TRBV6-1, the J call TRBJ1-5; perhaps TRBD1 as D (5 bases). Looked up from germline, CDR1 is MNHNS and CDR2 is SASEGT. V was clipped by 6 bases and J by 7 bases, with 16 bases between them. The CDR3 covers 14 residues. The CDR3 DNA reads TGTGCCAGCAGCTATGTAGGGGCCGGGCAGCCCCAGCATTTT. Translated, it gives CASSYVGAGQPQHF.

The CDR3 loop is CASSSNGEAVQTNTEAFF. CDR3 coding DNA: TGTGCCAGCAGCTCCAACGGGGAAGCGGTGCAAACTAACACTGAAGCTTTCTTT. The chain combines TRBV4-2 with TRBJ1-1; D gene unclear. The V end lost 5 bases, the J end lost 2 bases, and 24 bases lay between the germline ends. The V gene's germline CDR1 is LGHNA and CDR2 YNFKEQ. CDR3 length: 18 amino acids.